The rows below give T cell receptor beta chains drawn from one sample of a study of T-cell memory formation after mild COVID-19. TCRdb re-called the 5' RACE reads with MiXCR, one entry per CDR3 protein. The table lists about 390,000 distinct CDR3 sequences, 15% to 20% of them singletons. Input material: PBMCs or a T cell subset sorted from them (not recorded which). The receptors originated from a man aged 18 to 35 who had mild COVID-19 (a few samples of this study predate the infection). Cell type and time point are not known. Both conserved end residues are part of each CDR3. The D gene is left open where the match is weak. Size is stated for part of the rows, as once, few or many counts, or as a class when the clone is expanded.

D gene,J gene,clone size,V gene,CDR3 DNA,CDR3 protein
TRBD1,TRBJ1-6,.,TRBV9,TGTGCCAGCAGCCTCCGGGACAGGTGGTCTTCACCCCTCCACTTT,CASSLRDRWSSPLHF
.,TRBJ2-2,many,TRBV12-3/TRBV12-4,TGTGCCAGCTTTTGGCCCGTGGGGGGCGGCTCGAACACCGGGGAGCTGTTTTTT,CASFWPVGGGSNTGELFF
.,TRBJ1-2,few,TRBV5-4,TGTGCCAGCAGCTGGAGACCCGGGGAGGCTCTAGGGGGCTACACCTTC,CASSWRPGEALGGYTF
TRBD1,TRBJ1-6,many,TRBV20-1,TGCAGTGCTCCGACAGGGGGCATAAATTCACCCCTCCACTTT,CSAPTGGINSPLHF
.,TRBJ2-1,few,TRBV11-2,TGTGCCAGCAGCTGGACCCCTGGGCTCGGTGAGCAGTTCTTC,CASSWTPGLGEQFF
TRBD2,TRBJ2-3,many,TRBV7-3,TGTGCCAGCAGCTTAGGGACTAGCGGGGGAGATACGCAGTATTTT,CASSLGTSGGDTQYF
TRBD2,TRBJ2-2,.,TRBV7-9,TGTGCCAGCAGCCGTAGCGGACGGGGGGACACCGGGGAGCTGTTTTTT,CASSRSGRGDTGELFF
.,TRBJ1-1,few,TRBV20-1,TGCAGTGCTAGAGCCCCGGGAGAGAACACTGAAGCTTTCTTT,CSARAPGENTEAFF
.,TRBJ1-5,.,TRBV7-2,TGTGCCAGCAGCTCGTTTGCCGGCCAGCCCCAGCATTTT,CASSSFAGQPQHF
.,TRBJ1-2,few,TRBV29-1,TGCAGCGTTGAGAAGGACTGGGGCTACACCTTC,CSVEKDWGYTF
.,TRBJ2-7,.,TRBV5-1,TGCGCCAGCAGCTTGCGACGGGAGTACGAGCAGTACTTC,CASSLRREYEQYF
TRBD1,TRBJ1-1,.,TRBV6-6,TGTGCCAGCAGGTCAGGGGGGGAGAACACTGAAGCTTTCTTT,CASRSGGENTEAFF
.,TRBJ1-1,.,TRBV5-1,TGCGCCAGCAGCTTGGATGTAGCGGGGAAAGGCACTGAAGCTTTCTTT,CASSLDVAGKGTEAFF
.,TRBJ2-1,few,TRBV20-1,TGCAGTGCTAGAGGGTGGCGGGAACCCAATGAGCAGTTCTTC,CSARGWREPNEQFF
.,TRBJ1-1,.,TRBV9,TGTGCCAGCAGCGTTGGGGATGGGGGCACTGAAGCTTTCTTT,CASSVGDGGTEAFF
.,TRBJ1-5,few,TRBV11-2,TGTGCCAGCAGCTTAACCACCAATCAGCCCCAGCATTTT,CASSLTTNQPQHF
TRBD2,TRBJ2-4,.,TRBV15,TGTGCCACCAGCGACGGGACTAGCGGGGTGTCCAAAAACATTCAGTACTTC,CATSDGTSGVSKNIQYF
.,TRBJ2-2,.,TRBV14,TGTGCCAGCAGCCCGTTCGGGGGATACACCGGGGAGCTGTTTTTT,CASSPFGGYTGELFF
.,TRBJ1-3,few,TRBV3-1,TGTGCCAGCAGCCAAGCGGCGGGAACAGTCGGAAACACCATATATTTT,CASSQAAGTVGNTIYF
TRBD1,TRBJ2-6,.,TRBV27,TGTGCCAGCAGAGCCCGGGGACAGCTACACTCGAATCCTGGGGCCAACGTCCTGACTTTC,CASRARGQLHSNPGANVLTF
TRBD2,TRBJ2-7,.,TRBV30,TGTGCCTGGAGCCCTGGACTAGCGGGTTTCTCCTACGAGCAGTACTTC,CAWSPGLAGFSYEQYF
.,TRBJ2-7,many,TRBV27,TGTGCCAGCAGTTTATACAGGAACTACGAGCAGTACTTC,CASSLYRNYEQYF
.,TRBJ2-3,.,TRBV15,TGTGCCACCAGCAGACGTACAGATACGCAGTATTTT,CATSRRTDTQYF
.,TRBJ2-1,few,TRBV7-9,TGTGCCAGCACCTCCGCCGGGACTGCCTACAATGAGCAGTTCTTC,CASTSAGTAYNEQFF
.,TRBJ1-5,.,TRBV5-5,TGTGCCAGCAGCTTGACGGACCTAGGCAATCAGCCCCAGCATTTT,CASSLTDLGNQPQHF